The sequence of this T cell receptor beta chain was determined in a study of blood T cell repertoires in COVID-19. Study as a whole: Italy, Spain and the United States were the sources of the convalescent and acute COVID-19 samples.

CDR3 length: 15 residues. The germline CDR1 and CDR2 sequences are MNHEY and SMNVEV (reference sequence). V was pared by 7 bases and J by 8 bases, with 11 bases of the junction left unmatched. Authors' analysis steps: It was from reference gene primer amplification that nucleated cell counts were estimated. Assay: immunoSEQ multiplex PCR; the TCRdb copy retains only in-frame clones and omits some. V, J and clone size were drawn from that table, and D and trimming were deduced from the DNA. The sample holds around 180,000 clones; roughly 83% are singletons and the top ten take over 7%. In terms of age and location, participants ranged from roughly 18 to 100 years and lived in about two dozen US areas. Clinical history as reported by participants underpinned cohort assignment.

This TCR came from a woman aged 30 to 39 who had recovered from COVID-19. The sample consisted of PBMCs or T cells enriched from blood (not recorded which). The V and J genes are TRBV27 and TRBJ2-2; TRBD1 aligns across 9 bases. DNA of the CDR3: TGTGCCAGCATCCACCGGGACAGGGACTTGGGGGAGCTGTTTTTT. Translated, it gives CASIHRDRDLGELFF.